This T cell receptor (beta chain) was retrieved from a study of monozygotic twins with inflammatory bowel disease. Of note for this clonotype: Its antigen is undetermined.

Study results and caveats: IBD patients displayed reduced TCRbeta diversity (inverse Simpson) when set against healthy co-twins.

TCRdb re-called the 5' RACE reads; one entry per CDR3 protein, DNA not given. In total, the table holds roughly 100,000 distinct CDR3 sequences. In germline, CDR1 is LGHNA, CDR2 YSLEER. This CDR3 is 14 amino acids long. The chain employs TRBV4-3 and TRBJ2-1. Sequenced sample: blood. The sequence derives from a human donor with ulcerative colitis or Crohn's disease, or a healthy co-twin of an affected twin (not recorded which). CDR3 region: CASSRFQVYNEQFF.